A selection of T cell receptor beta chains follows, all from one sample in a study of OX40 agonist ivuxolimab in advanced cancers. TCRdb keeps only in-frame clones here, not all; method: immunoSEQ multiplex PCR. Of around 80,000 clones in the sample, 92% were seen once. The input for sequencing was CD4+ or CD8+ T cells sorted from blood, taken in a trial of the OX40 agonist ivuxolimab. Receptor source: an adult with an advanced solid tumor such as melanoma, head and neck, liver or kidney cancer. CDR3s include the opening cysteine and the closing phenylalanine or tryptophan. Fields, in order: J gene, clone size, D gene, V gene, CDR3 DNA, CDR3 protein. D genes are given only for firm matches. Only some rows state a clone size, as once, few, many or a class for expanded clones.

TRBJ2-5 | - | TRBD1 | TRBV5-1 | TGCGCCAGCAGCAGGGACAGGGGCCAAGAGACCCAGTACTTC | CASSRDRGQETQYF
TRBJ2-7 | - | TRBD1 | TRBV5-4 | TGTGCCAGCAGCTTAGGACAGGGTAGGGATGGGGAGCAGTACTTC | CASSLGQGRDGEQYF
TRBJ1-5 | - | - | TRBV6-5 | TGTGCCAGCAGTTCTGGAGGAAGTCAGCCCCAGCATTTT | CASSSGGSQPQHF
TRBJ1-3 | - | - | TRBV5-1 | TGCGCCAGCAGCCCGGGTAATTGGGGATCTGGAAACACCATATATTTT | CASSPGNWGSGNTIYF
TRBJ2-1 | - | TRBD2 | TRBV7-2 | TGTGCCAGCAGCTTTCCTTCGGGCGGGAGAAACAATGAGCAGTTCTTC | CASSFPSGGRNNEQFF
TRBJ2-2 | - | - | TRBV6-4 | TGTGCCAGCAGCAAACTGGCGGCGGCGGACACCGGGGAGCTGTTTTTT | CASSKLAAADTGELFF
TRBJ1-1 | - | - | TRBV7-8 | TGTGCCAGCAGCTTGTTACAGGGTACTACTGAAGCTTTCTTT | CASSLLQGTTEAFF
TRBJ2-1 | - | - | TRBV27 | TGTGCCAGCAGTTACCTGGGGGGACCCTCCTACAATGAGCAGTTCTTC | CASSYLGGPSYNEQFF
TRBJ1-2 | few | - | TRBV30 | TGTGCCTGGAGTCAGACCCGCAGTGGCTACACCTTC | CAWSQTRSGYTF
TRBJ1-3 | - | - | TRBV19 | TGTGCCAGTAGTATAGTACGGGGATCTGGAAACACCATATATTTT | CASSIVRGSGNTIYF
TRBJ2-3 | - | - | TRBV11-2 | TGTGCCAGCAGACTGGGGGCAGATACGCAGTATTTT | CASRLGADTQYF
TRBJ1-2 | - | - | TRBV2 | TGTGCCAGCAGTTTAGATCAAACCAGCCAGGGATATGGCTACACCTTC | CASSLDQTSQGYGYTF
TRBJ1-2 | - | - | TRBV29-1 | TGCAGCGTTGAGAGGGGAGAAGGGGACTATGGCTACACCTTC | CSVERGEGDYGYTF
TRBJ2-5 | - | TRBD2 | TRBV27 | TGTGCCAGCAGTCCAAGCCGAACGCGGGGGGTGGAGACCCAGTACTTC | CASSPSRTRGVETQYF
TRBJ2-5 | once | TRBD2 | TRBV14 | TGTGCCAGCAGCCAGACGCGGACTAGCCGGCAAGAGACCCAGTACTTC | CASSQTRTSRQETQYF
TRBJ1-1 | - | - | TRBV6-5 | TGTGCCAGCATTCCCGGGACGGATTACGAGAGAGCTTTCTTT | CASIPGTDYERAFF
TRBJ2-3 | once | - | TRBV4-2 | TGTGCCAGCAGCCAAGATTCGCTACGGAGGCGGGGGCGCACAGATACGCAGTATTTT | CASSQDSLRRRGRTDTQYF
TRBJ2-3 | - | - | TRBV27 | TGTGCCAGCAGTTTCCGTCCAATTCCGGGACCAACAGATACGCAGTATTTT | CASSFRPIPGPTDTQYF
TRBJ2-1 | - | - | TRBV29-1 | TGCAGCGTTGAGAGTTTAGCCTTAAACAATGAGCAGTTCTTC | CSVESLALNNEQFF
TRBJ2-7 | - | - | TRBV7-9 | TGTGCCAGCAGCTTGATGGGGGGCCTCTACGAGCAGTACTTC | CASSLMGGLYEQYF
TRBJ1-3 | - | TRBD1 | TRBV2 | TGTGCCAGCAGTGATGGGACAGCGAGGCATGGAAACACCATATATTTT | CASSDGTARHGNTIYF
TRBJ2-2 | - | - | TRBV6-6 | TGTGCCAGCATCCTTGGTGGCACCGGGGAGCTGTTTTTT | CASILGGTGELFF
TRBJ2-1 | few | TRBD2 | TRBV18 | TGTGCCAGCTCACCGTCGACTAGCGGGGATGAGCAGTTCTTC | CASSPSTSGDEQFF
TRBJ2-1 | - | TRBD1 | TRBV27 | TGTGCCAGCAGTTCCCGACAGGGGGCGCGGAATGAGCAGTTCTTC | CASSSRQGARNEQFF
TRBJ1-3 | few | TRBD1 | TRBV7-9 | TGTGCCAGCAGCCAGGACAGGGTGTCTGGAAACACCATATATTTT | CASSQDRVSGNTIYF
TRBJ2-7 | - | - | TRBV5-8 | TGTGCCAGCAGCCCCAAGGGCGGGCAGGGCTACGAGCAGTACTTC | CASSPKGGQGYEQYF
TRBJ2-5 | - | TRBD1 | TRBV5-1 | TGCGCCAGCAGCTTCGACAGGGTCTCTTCGGAGACCCAGTACTTC | CASSFDRVSSETQYF
TRBJ2-5 | - | - | TRBV15 | TGTGCCACCAGCAGAGGGTTTGAGACCCAGTACTTC | CATSRGFETQYF
TRBJ2-3 | - | - | TRBV2 | TGTGCCAGCAGTGTGGGGGGGCGCCGGGATACGCAGTATTTT | CASSVGGRRDTQYF
TRBJ2-5 | - | TRBD2 | TRBV18 | TGTGCCAGCTCAAAACTAGCGGGACGTGGAGAGACCCAGTACTTC | CASSKLAGRGETQYF
TRBJ2-5 | - | - | TRBV4-1 | TGCGCCAGCAGCCACTCCCGGGGCCTTCTGGGAGAGACCCAGTACTTC | CASSHSRGLLGETQYF
TRBJ2-1 | once | TRBD2 | TRBV5-1 | TGCGCCAGCAGCTTGCGTCCTAGCGGGGGGGACAATGAGCAGTTCTTC | CASSLRPSGGDNEQFF
TRBJ2-4 | - | - | TRBV20-1 | TGCAGTGCTAGTAAGAACATTCAGTACTTC | CSASKNIQYF
TRBJ1-1 | - | - | TRBV5-4 | TGTGCCAGCAGCTTTTTAAGAGGGGAGAACACTGAAGCTTTCTTT | CASSFLRGENTEAFF
TRBJ1-1 | - | - | TRBV19 | TGTGCCAGGTCGAGACCCGAAGCTTTCTTT | CARSRPEAFF
TRBJ2-1 | - | TRBD1 | TRBV19 | TGTGCCAGTAGTGGCCGGGACAGGGGGTATTACAATGAGCAGTTCTTC | CASSGRDRGYYNEQFF
TRBJ2-7 | - | - | TRBV6-5 | TGTGCCAGCAGTGCCTCAGGGGCTAGCGTAATGGAGCAGTACTTC | CASSASGASVMEQYF
TRBJ2-3 | once | TRBD1 | TRBV7-6 | TGTGCCAGCAGAAAGGGGACAGTGAGCACAGATACGCAGTATTTT | CASRKGTVSTDTQYF
TRBJ2-5 | - | TRBD2 | TRBV7-3 | TGTGCCAGCAGCTCAGGACTAGCGGGGGGGACTCGGTACTTC | CASSSGLAGGTRYF
TRBJ1-2 | - | TRBD1 | TRBV5-6 | TGTGCCAGCAGCGGACAGGGAGGCTATGGCTACACCTTC | CASSGQGGYGYTF
TRBJ1-1 | - | TRBD1 | TRBV12-5 | TGTGCTAGTGGTTTGGCTACAGGGGGCACTGAAGCTTTCTTT | CASGLATGGTEAFF
TRBJ1-5 | - | TRBD1 | TRBV7-2 | TGTGCCAGCAGCGCACAGGGGCAAGTCAATCAGCCCCAGCATTTT | CASSAQGQVNQPQHF
TRBJ2-1 | - | - | TRBV11-2 | TGTGCCAGCAGCTATGGGGGTGAGCAGTTCTTC | CASSYGGEQFF